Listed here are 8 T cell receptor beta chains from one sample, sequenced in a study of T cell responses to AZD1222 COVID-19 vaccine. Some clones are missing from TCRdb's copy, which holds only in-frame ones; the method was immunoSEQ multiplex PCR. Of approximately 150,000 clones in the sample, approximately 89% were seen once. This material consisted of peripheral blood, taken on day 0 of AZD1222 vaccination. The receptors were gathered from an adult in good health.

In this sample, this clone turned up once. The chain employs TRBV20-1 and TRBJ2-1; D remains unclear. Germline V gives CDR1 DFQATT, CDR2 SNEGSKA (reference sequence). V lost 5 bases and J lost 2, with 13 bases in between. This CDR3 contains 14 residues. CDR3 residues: CSARGNRPYNEQFF. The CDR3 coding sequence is TGCAGTGCTCGTGGGAATCGCCCCTACAATGAGCAGTTCTTC.

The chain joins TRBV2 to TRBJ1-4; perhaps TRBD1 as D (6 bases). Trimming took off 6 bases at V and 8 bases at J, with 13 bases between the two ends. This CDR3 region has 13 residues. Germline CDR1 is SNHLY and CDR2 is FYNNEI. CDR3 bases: TGTGCCAGCAGATACAGGGAGCAGGAAAAACTGTTTTTT. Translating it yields CASRYREQEKLFF.

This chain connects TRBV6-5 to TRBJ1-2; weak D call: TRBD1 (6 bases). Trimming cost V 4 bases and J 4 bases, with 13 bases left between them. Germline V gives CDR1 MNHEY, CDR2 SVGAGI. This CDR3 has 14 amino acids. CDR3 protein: CASSSPGGGYGYTF. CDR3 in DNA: TGTGCCAGCAGTTCCCCGGGGGGCGGCTATGGCTACACCTTC.

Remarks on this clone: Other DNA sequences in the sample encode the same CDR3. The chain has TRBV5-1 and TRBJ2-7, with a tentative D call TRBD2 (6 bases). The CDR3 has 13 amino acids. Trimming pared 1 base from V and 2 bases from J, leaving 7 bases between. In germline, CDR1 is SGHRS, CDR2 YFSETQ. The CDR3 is CASSLRGTYEQYF. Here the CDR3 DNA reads TGCGCCAGCAGCTTGCGGGGGACCTACGAGCAGTACTTC.

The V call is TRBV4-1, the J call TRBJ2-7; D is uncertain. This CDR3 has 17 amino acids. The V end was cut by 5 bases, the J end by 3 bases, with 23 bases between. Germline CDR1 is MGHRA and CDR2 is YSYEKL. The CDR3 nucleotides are TGCGCCAGCAGCTCGTCCCCCCAGTCCCCTGGAGACTACGAGCAGTACTTC. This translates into CASSSSPQSPGDYEQYF.

This chain's CDR3 is CASSPTTPQETQYF. Written as DNA, the CDR3 is TGCGCCAGCAGCCCTACGACTCCTCAAGAGACCCAGTACTTC. The V gene is TRBV5-1, the J gene TRBJ2-5, with D unclear. CDR1 and CDR2 from the germline V gene are SGHRS and YFSETQ. This CDR3 is built from 14 residues. Trimming took 4 bases from V and 2 from J, leaving 12 bases between them.

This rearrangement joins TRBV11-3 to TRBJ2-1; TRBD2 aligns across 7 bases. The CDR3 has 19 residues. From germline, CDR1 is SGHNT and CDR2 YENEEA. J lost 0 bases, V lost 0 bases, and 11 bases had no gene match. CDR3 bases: TGTGCCAGCAGCTTAGAGGGTGGGCTAGCGGTACTCTCCTACAATGAGCAGTTCTTC. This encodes CASSLEGGLAVLSYNEQFF. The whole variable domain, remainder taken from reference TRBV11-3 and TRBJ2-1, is EAGVVQSPRYKIIEKKQPVAFWCNPISGHNTLYWYLQNLGQGPELLIRYENEEAVDDSQLPKDRFSAERLKGVDSTLKIQPAELGDSAVYLCASSLEGGLAVLSYNEQFFGPGTRLTVL.

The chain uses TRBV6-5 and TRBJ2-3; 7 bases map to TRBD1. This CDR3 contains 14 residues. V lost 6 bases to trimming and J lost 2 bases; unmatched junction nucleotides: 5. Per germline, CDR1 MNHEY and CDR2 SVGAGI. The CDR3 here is CASSRDRATDTQYF. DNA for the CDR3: TGTGCCAGCAGCAGGGACAGAGCCACAGATACGCAGTATTTT.